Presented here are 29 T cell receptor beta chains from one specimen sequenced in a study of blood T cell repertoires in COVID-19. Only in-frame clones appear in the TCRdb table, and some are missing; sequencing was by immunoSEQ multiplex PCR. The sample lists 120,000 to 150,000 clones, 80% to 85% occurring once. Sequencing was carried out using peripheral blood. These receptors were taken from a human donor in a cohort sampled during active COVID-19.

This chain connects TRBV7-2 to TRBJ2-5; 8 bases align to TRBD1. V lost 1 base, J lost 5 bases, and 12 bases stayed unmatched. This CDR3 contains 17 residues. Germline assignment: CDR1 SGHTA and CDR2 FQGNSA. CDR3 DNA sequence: TGTGCCAGCAGCTTAGTGTCAGGGACAGGAGGCCTTGAGACCCAGTACTTC. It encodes CASSLVSGTGGLETQYF.

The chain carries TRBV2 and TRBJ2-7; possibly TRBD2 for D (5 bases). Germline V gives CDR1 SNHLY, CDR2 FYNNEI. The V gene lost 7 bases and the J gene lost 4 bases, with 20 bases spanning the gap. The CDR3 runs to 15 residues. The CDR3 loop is CASTFDRDPVYEQYF. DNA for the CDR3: TGTGCCAGCACCTTCGACCGGGATCCTGTTTACGAGCAGTACTTC. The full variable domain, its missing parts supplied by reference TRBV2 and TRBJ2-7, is EPEVTQTPSHQVTQMGQEVILRCVPISNHLYFYWYRQILGQKVEFLVSFYNNEISEKSEIFDDQFSVERPDGSNFTLKIRSTKLEDSAMYFCASTFDRDPVYEQYFGPGTRLTVT.

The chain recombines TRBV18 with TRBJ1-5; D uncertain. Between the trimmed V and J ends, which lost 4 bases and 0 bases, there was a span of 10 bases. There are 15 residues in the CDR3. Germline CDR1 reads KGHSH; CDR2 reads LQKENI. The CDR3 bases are TGTGCCAGCTCACGTGGTACAAATAGCAATCAGCCCCAGCATTTT. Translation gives CASSRGTNSNQPQHF.

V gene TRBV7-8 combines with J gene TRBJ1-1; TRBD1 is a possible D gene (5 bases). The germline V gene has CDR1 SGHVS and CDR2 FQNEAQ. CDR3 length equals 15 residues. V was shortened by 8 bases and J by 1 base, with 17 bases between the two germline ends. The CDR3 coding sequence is TGTGCCAGCTCCCGGCGGGACGCCTCGAACACTGAAGCTTTCTTT. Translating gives CASSRRDASNTEAFF. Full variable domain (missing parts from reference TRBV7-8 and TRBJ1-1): GAGVSQSPRYKVAKRGQDVALRCDPISGHVSLFWYQQALGQGPEFLTYFQNEAQLDKSGLPSDRFFAERPEGSVSTLKIQRTQQEDSAVYLCASSRRDASNTEAFFGQGTRLTVV.

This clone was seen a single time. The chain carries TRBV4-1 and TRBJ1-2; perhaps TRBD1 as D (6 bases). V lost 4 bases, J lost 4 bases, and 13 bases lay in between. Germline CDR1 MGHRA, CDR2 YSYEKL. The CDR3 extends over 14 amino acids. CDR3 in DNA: TGCGCCAGCAGCCCGGTGGACAGCCCCTATGGCTACACCTTC. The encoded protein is CASSPVDSPYGYTF.

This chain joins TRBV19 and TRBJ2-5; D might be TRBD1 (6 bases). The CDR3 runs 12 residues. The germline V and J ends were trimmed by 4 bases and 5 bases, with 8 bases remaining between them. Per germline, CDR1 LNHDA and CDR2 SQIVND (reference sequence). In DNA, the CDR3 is TGTGCCAGTAGTACCGACAGGGAGACCCAGTACTTC. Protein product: CASSTDRETQYF.

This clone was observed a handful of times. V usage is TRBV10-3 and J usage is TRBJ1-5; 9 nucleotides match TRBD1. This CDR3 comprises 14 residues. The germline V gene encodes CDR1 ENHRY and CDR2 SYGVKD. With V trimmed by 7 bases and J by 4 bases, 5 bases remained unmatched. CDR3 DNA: TGTGCCATCACCGATGGGACAGGGAATCAGCCCCAGCATTTT. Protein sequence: CAITDGTGNQPQHF.

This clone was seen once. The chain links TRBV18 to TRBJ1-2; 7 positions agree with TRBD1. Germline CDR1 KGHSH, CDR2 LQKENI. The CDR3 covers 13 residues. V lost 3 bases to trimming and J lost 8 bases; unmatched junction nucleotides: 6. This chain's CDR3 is CASSPDRRGGYTF. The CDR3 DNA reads TGTGCCAGCTCACCGGACAGGCGCGGGGGCTACACCTTC.

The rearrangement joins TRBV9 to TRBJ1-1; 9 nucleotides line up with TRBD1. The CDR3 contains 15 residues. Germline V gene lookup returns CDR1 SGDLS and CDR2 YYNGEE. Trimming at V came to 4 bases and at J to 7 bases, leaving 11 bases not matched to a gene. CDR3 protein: CASSLRTGGSGEAFF. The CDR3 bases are TGTGCCAGCAGCCTGAGAACAGGGGGCTCGGGTGAAGCTTTCTTT.

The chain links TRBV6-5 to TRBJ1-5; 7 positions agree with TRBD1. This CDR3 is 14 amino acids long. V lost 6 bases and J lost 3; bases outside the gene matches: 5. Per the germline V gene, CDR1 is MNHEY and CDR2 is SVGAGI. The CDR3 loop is CASSVTGNNQPQHF. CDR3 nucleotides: TGTGCCAGCAGCGTGACAGGGAACAATCAGCCCCAGCATTTT.

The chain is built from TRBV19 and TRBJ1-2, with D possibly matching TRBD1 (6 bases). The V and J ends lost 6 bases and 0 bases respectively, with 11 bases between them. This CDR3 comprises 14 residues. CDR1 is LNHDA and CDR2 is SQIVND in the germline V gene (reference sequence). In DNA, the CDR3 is TGTGCCAGTAGGAGGGACACAGCTAACTATGGCTACACCTTC. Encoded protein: CASRRDTANYGYTF.

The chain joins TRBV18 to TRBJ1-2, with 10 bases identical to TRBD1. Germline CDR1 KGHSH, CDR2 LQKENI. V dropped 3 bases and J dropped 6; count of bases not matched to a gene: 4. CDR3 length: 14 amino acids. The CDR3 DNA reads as TGTGCCAGCTCACCCGGGACAGGGGATGATGGCTACACCTTC. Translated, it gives CASSPGTGDDGYTF.

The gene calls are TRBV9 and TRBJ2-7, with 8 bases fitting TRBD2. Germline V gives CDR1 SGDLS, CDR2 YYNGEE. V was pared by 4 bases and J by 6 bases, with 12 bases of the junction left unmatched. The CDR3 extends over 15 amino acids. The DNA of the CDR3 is TGTGCCAGCAGCCCCCGGGGTAGCGGGGAGGGCGAGCAGTACTTC. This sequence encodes CASSPRGSGEGEQYF.

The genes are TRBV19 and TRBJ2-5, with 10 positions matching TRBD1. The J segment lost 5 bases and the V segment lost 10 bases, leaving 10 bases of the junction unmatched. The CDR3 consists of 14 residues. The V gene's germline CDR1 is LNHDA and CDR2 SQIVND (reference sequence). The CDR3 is CATTDRGRAETQYF. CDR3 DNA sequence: TGTGCCACTACAGACAGGGGGCGAGCGGAGACCCAGTACTTC. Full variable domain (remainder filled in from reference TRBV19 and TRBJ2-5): DGGITQSPKYLFRKEGQNVTLSCEQNLNHDAMYWYRQDPGQGLRLIYYSQIVNDFQKGDIAEGYSVSREKKESFPLTVTSAQKNPTAFYLCATTDRGRAETQYFGPGTRLLVL.

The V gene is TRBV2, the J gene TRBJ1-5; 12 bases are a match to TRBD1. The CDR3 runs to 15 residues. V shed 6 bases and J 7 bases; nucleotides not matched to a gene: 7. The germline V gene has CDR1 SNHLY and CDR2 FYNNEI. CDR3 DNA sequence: TGTGCCAGCAGAGCCCGGGACAGGGGGCCGCAGCCCCAGCATTTT. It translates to CASRARDRGPQPQHF.

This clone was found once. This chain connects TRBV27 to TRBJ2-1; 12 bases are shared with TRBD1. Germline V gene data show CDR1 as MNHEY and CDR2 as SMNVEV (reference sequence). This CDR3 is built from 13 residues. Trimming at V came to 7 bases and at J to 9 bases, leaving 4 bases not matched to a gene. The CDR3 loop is CASMGTGGSEQFF. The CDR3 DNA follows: TGTGCCAGCATGGGGACAGGGGGCAGTGAGCAGTTCTTC.

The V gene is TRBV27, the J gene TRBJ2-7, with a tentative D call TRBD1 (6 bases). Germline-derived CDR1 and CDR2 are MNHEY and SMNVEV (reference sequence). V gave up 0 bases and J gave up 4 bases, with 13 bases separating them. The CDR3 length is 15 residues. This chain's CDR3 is CASSLSYRDNYEQYF. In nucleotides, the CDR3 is TGTGCCAGCAGTTTATCGTACAGGGACAATTACGAGCAGTACTTC.

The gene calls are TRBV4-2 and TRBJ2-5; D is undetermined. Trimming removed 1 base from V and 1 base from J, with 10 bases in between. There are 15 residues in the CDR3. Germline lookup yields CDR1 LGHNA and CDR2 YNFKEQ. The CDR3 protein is CASSQAGQSQETQYF. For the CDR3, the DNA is TGTGCCAGCAGCCAAGCGGGTCAGAGCCAAGAGACCCAGTACTTC.

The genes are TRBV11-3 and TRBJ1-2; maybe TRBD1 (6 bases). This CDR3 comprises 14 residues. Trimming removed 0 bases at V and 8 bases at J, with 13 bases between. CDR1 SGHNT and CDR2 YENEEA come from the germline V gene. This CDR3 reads CASSLDCGGGGYTF. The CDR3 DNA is TGTGCCAGCAGCTTAGATTGCGGGGGCGGGGGCTACACCTTC.

CDR3 sequence reads: CASSRGGESNQPQHF. CDR3 nucleotide sequence: TGTGCCAGCAGCCGGGGGGGGGAAAGCAATCAGCCCCAGCATTTT. This rearrangement joins TRBV11-2 to TRBJ1-5; TRBD1 might be the D (5 bases). The CDR3 is 15 amino acids. The germline CDR1 and CDR2 sequences are SGHAT and FQNNGV. V lost 5 bases and J lost 1, with 12 bases in between.

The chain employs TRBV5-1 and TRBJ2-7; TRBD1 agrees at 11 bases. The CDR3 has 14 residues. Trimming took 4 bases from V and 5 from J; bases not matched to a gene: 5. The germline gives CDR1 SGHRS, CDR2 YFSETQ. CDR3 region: CASSLGQGADEQYF. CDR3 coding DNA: TGCGCCAGCAGCCTTGGACAGGGGGCAGACGAGCAGTACTTC.

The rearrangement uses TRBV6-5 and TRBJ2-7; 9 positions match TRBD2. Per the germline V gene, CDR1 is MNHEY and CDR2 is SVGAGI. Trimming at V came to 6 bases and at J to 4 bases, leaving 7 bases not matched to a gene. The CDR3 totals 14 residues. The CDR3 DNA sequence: TGTGCCAGCAGCCGGCGCGGGGGGGGATACGAGCAGTACTTC. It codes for CASSRRGGGYEQYF.

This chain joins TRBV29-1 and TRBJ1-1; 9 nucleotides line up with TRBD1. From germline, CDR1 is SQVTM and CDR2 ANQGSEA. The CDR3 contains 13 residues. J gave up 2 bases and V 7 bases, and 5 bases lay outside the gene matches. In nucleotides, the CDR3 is TGCAGCGCTAGGGACAGGGAAAACACTGAAGCTTTCTTT. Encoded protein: CSARDRENTEAFF.

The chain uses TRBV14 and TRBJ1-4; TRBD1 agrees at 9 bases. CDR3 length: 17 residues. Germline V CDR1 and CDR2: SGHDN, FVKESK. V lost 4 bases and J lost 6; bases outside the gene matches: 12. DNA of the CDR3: TGTGCCAGCAGCCTATTTAACAGGGGGCGGGTCGATGAAAAACTGTTTTTT. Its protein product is CASSLFNRGRVDEKLFF.

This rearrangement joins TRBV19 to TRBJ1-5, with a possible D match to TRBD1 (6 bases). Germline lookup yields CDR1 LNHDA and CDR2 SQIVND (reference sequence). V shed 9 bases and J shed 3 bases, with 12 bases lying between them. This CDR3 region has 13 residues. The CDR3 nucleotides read TGTGCCAGCAATGACAGGATCAATCAGCCCCAGCATTTT. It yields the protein CASNDRINQPQHF. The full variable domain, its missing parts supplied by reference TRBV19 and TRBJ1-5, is DGGITQSPKYLFRKEGQNVTLSCEQNLNHDAMYWYRQDPGQGLRLIYYSQIVNDFQKGDIAEGYSVSREKKESFPLTVTSAQKNPTAFYLCASNDRINQPQHFGDGTRLSIL.

The CDR3 spells CASSQVGASTDTQYF. In DNA form, the CDR3 reads TGTGCCAGCAGCCAAGTGGGGGCCAGCACAGATACGCAGTATTTT. The chain is built from TRBV3-1 (or the pseudogene TRBV3-2) and TRBJ2-3; D possibly corresponds to TRBD1 (6 bases). V was shortened by 1 base and J by 0 bases, with 8 bases between the two germline ends. Germline V lookup: CDR1 LGHDT, CDR2 YNNKEL (reference sequence). The CDR3 covers 15 residues.

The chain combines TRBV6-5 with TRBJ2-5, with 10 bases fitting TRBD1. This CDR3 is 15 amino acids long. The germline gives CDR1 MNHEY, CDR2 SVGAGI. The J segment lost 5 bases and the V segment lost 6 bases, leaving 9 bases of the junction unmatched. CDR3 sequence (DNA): TGTGCCAGCAGGCCGGGACAGGGGTCAGTGGAGACCCAGTACTTC. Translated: CASRPGQGSVETQYF.

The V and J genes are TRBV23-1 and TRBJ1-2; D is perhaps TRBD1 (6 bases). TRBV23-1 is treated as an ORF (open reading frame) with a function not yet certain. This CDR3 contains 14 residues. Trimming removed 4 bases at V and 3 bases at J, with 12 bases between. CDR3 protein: CASSRGGADYGYTF. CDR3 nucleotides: TGCGCCAGCAGTCGCGGGGGGGCAGACTATGGCTACACCTTC.

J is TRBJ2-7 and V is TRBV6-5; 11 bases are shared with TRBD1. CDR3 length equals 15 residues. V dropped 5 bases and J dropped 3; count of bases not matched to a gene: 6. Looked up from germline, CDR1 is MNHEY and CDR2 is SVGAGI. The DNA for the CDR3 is TGTGCCAGCAGTAACCGGGACAGGGGGTTCTACGAGCAGTACTTC. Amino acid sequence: CASSNRDRGFYEQYF.